Described below is a single TCR beta chain sequence and its context. The target of this receptor is not known. Per-base quality was not reported, and no clone a single base away is much larger than it. These data come from a study of blood T cell repertoires in COVID-19 (dated by TCRdb to about 2020). Some background on the complete study: The collaborator samples originated in the United States, Italy and Spain and spanned the acute and convalescent phases of COVID-19. The repertoires were released in a freely available public database intended as a resource for research on the immune response to SARS-CoV-2. The material from the prospective study consisted of cDNA or gDNA derived from T cells, B-cell-depleted T cells, or PBMCs. Nearly every sample came with metadata listing a de-identified subject ID, COVID-19 status, age in years and sex. The dataset comprised deeply sampled blood TCRbeta repertoires from subjects exposed to, actively infected with, or recovered from COVID-19. Samples came from the ongoing ImmuneRACE study (first 160 participants) plus 1,254 subjects from 6 global collaborators. Where HLA class I and class II types were available, the types were taken from metadata supplied by the sample provider, not from assay-based typing. Results the study describes overall, beyond this receptor: Clinical and demographic metadata were provided uncurated, with the amount varying by source and participant.

Collaborating institutions collected whole blood in K2EDTA tubes following their own protocols. For TCRbeta analysis, collaborators shipped samples as frozen whole blood, isolated PBMCs, or DNA extracted from either of those sample types. TCRbeta CDR3 regions were amplified from genomic DNA using the immunoSEQ Assay, a bias-controlled multiplex PCR. The original pipeline was this. The number of nucleated cells in each sample was estimated from the amplification of reference gene primers within the assay. To quantify the absolute abundance of each unique TCRbeta CDR3 rearrangement, sequence reads were collapsed and filtered. Productive Simpson clonality was computed per sample as the square root of Simpson's diversity index over productive rearrangements. TCRdb retrieved this table from immuneACCESS and kept in-frame rearrangements only. Not all clones are present; in checked studies, unresolved V genes account for under half, and no reason is known for the remainder. Clone size and the V and J calls come from that table; the DNA yielded D and trimming. For this sample the table gives approximately 73,000 clones, of which about 89% were detected only once. Of the sample, about 1.9% falls within the top ten clones.

In the germline V gene, CDR1 corresponds to SGDLS and CDR2 to YYNGEE. V lost 4 bases and J lost 0 bases, and the count of bases not matched to a germline gene is 5. The CDR3 runs 16 amino acids, cysteine and phenylalanine included. The retained sequence is limited to the CDR3, 48 bases, with the frame set at the first base. The receptor's source is a woman aged 55-75 years with acute or convalescent COVID-19. Here the chain combines TRBV9 and TRBJ2-2; a stretch of 8 junction bases matches TRBD1. Sequenced: peripheral blood. The CDR3 protein: CASSPRDRPNTGELFF. The sequenced DNA: TGTGCCAGCAGCCCCCGGGACAGGCCGAACACCGGGGAGCTGTTTTTT.